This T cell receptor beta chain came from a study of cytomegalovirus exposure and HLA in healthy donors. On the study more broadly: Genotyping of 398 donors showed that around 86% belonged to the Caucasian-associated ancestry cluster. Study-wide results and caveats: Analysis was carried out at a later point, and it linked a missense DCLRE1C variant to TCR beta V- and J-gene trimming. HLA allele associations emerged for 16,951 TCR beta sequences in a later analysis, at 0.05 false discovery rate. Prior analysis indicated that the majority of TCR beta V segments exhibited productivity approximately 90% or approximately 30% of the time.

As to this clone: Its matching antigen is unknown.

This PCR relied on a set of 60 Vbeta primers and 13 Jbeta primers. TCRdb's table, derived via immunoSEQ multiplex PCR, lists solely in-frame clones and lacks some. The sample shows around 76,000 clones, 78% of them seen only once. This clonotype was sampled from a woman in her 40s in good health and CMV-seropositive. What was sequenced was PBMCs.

CDR3 amino acids: CASSAGLAGAGNEQFF. The CDR3 DNA follows: TGTGCCAGCAGCGCCGGACTAGCGGGGGCGGGTAATGAGCAGTTCTTC. V and J are TRBV7-7 and TRBJ2-1; 13 nucleotides match TRBD2. The CDR3 extends over 16 amino acids. The V gene end was trimmed by 5 bases and the J gene end by 7 bases; junction bases not matched to a gene: 8. From germline, CDR1 is SSHAT and CDR2 FNYEAQ (reference sequence).